The entry that follows covers one T cell receptor (beta chain) sequence. The sample originates from a study of blood T cell repertoires in COVID-19. The V and J ends lost 4 bases and 3 bases, in that order; junction bases with no gene match: 8. CDR3 length equals 16 residues. The germline V gene encodes CDR1 SGHRS and CDR2 YFSETQ. Assay used: immunoSEQ multiplex PCR; TCRdb lists only in-frame clones, some missing. This table has about 530,000 clones, 85% to 90% appearing once. The sequenced material came from peripheral blood. The chain combines TRBV5-1 with TRBJ1-3; TRBD1 agrees at 9 bases. This TCR came from a woman aged 45-65 years with COVID-19, enrolled during active disease. CDR3 region: CASSVTGTGYGNTIYF. The DNA for the CDR3 is TGCGCCAGCAGCGTCACCGGGACAGGGTATGGAAACACCATATATTTT.